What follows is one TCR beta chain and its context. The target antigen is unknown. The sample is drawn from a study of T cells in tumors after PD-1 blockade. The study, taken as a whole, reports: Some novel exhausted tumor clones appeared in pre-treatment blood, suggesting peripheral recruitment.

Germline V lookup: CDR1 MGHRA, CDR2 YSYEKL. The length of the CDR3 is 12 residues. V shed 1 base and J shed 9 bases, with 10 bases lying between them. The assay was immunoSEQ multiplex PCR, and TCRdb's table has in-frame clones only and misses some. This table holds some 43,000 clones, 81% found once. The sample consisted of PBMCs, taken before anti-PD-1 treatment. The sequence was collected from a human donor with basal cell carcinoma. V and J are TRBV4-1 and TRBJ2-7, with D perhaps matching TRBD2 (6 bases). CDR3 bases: TGCGCCAGCAGCCAAGTTGGGACTTTGCAGTACTTC. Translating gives CASSQVGTLQYF.